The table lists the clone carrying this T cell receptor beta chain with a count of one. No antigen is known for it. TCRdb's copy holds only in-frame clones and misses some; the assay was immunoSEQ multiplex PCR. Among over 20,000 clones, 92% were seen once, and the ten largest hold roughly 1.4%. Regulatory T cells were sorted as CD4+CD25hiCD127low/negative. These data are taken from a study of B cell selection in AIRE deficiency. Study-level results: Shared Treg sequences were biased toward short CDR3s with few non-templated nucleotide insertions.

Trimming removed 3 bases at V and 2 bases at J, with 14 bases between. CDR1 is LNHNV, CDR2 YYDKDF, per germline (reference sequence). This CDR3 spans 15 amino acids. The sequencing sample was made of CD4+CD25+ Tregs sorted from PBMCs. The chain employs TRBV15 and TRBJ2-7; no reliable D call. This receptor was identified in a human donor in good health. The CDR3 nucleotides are TGTGCCACCAGCAGGGGCCGGGCGGCTCCCTACGAGCAGTACTTC. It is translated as CATSRGRAAPYEQYF.